This T cell receptor beta chain was sequenced in a study of T cell repertoires in cytomegalovirus infection. Whole-study findings and limits: Totalled public TCR beta family frequency picked out people who carried CMV plus the relevant HLA.

MiXCR, run by TCRdb on the reads, gives a single entry per CDR3 protein. The table records fewer than 700,000 distinct CDR3 sequences, about 24% of them present only once. As concerns this clonotype: The antigen is not known. A much larger clone lies a single base off, so this may be a read error.

CDR1 is SGHTA, CDR2 FQGNSA, per germline. The CDR3 covers 11 residues. This receptor was identified in a human donor in good health (CMV status not recorded). Some clones in this sample may be carry-over from other donors' samples. The sequenced sample consisted of CD8+ T cells from PBMCs. This chain links TRBV7-2 with TRBJ1-2; D unclear. For the CDR3, the DNA is TGTGCCACCAGCTCAGACGGGAGCTACACCTTC. This gives the protein CATSSDGSYTF.